Below, 15 T cell receptor beta chains from the same sample are listed, as sequenced in a study of CD8 T cells in ankylosing spondylitis. MiXCR was run by TCRdb on the 5' RACE reads, yielding one entry per CDR3 protein. The repertoire consists of 200,000 or so distinct CDR3 sequences, with 18% occurring once and the leading ten covering approximately 4%. The specimen was blood, either unsorted or a sorted T cell fraction (not recorded which). Every receptor here comes from a male donor under 35 with ankylosing spondylitis or in good health (not recorded which).

This clonotype was seen a handful of times. The chain carries TRBV19 and TRBJ2-5, with D possibly matching TRBD2 (5 bases). Germline V gives CDR1 LNHDA, CDR2 SQIVND (reference sequence). The CDR3 covers 17 residues. V was pared by 3 bases and J by 4 bases, with 21 bases between. The CDR3 DNA reads as TGTGCCAGTAGTATGCGCCCCCCGGGCATACGGGGAGAGACCCAGTACTTC. The encoded protein is CASSMRPPGIRGETQYF.

In its sample, this clonotype was seen many times. The chain is built from TRBV5-1 and TRBJ2-1; 8 bases fit TRBD2. This CDR3 is 14 amino acids long. V was pared by 4 bases and J by 9 bases, with 9 bases of the junction left unmatched. Germline CDR1 reads SGHRS; CDR2 reads YFSETQ. The CDR3: CASSEREGGGEQFF. CDR3 nucleotides: TGCGCCAGCAGCGAACGGGAGGGGGGAGGTGAGCAGTTCTTC. The whole variable domain, remainder taken from reference TRBV5-1 and TRBJ2-1, is KAGVTQTPRYLIKTRGQQVTLSCSPISGHRSVSWYQQTPGQGLQFLFEYFSETQRNKGNFPGRFSGRQFSNSRSEMNVSTLELGDSALYLCASSEREGGGEQFFGPGTRLTVL.

This clonotype was seen many times. The CDR3 spells CASSEGTSRHNEQFF. The CDR3 DNA sequence: TGCGCCAGCAGCGAAGGGACTAGCAGGCACAATGAGCAGTTCTTC. The chain employs TRBV5-1 and TRBJ2-1; TRBD2 agrees at 9 bases. The CDR3 has 15 residues. The V segment lost 4 bases and the J segment 5 bases; nucleotides outside the gene matches: 7. The germline gives CDR1 SGHRS, CDR2 YFSETQ. Full variable domain (remainder filled in from reference TRBV5-1 and TRBJ2-1): KAGVTQTPRYLIKTRGQQVTLSCSPISGHRSVSWYQQTPGQGLQFLFEYFSETQRNKGNFPGRFSGRQFSNSRSEMNVSTLELGDSALYLCASSEGTSRHNEQFFGPGTRLTVL.

The sample holds many counts of this clonotype. The gene calls are TRBV5-1 and TRBJ2-1; D unresolved. The CDR3 runs to 11 residues. Between the trimmed V and J ends, which lost 0 bases and 10 bases, there was a span of 5 bases. CDR1 SGHRS and CDR2 YFSETQ come from the germline V gene. CDR3 bases: TGCGCCAGCAGCTTGGGGGGAGAGCAGTTCTTC. Translating it yields CASSLGGEQFF.

This clonotype was observed many times. The chain employs TRBV15 and TRBJ1-5; D is ambiguous. This CDR3 comprises 16 residues. Trimming shortened V by 5 bases and J by 0 bases, and 14 bases separated the two germline ends. From germline, CDR1 is LNHNV and CDR2 YYDKDF (reference sequence). The CDR3 reads CATSPKDWYSNQPQHF. The DNA of the CDR3 is TGTGCCACCAGCCCAAAGGATTGGTATAGCAATCAGCCCCAGCATTTT.

This clonotype was counted at least ten times. CDR3 loop: CACKRAGEGRTEAFF. The CDR3 DNA is TGTGCCTGCAAAAGGGCCGGGGAGGGTCGGACTGAAGCTTTCTTT. V is TRBV27 and J is TRBJ1-1; D ambiguous. This CDR3 region has 15 residues. The germline V gene has CDR1 MNHEY and CDR2 SMNVEV (reference sequence). V gave up 11 bases and J gave up 5 bases, with 24 bases separating them.

Ten or more counts support this clonotype. The chain recombines TRBV4-1 with TRBJ1-4; no clear D gene. This CDR3 region has 13 residues. Per the germline V gene, CDR1 is MGHRA and CDR2 is YSYEKL. Between the trimmed V and J ends, which lost 0 bases and 13 bases, there was a span of 12 bases. The CDR3 loop reads CASSQEGEDLLFF. The CDR3 DNA reads TGCGCCAGCAGCCAAGAGGGTGAGGACCTACTGTTTTTT.

This clonotype was recorded at least ten times. For the CDR3, the DNA is TGTGCCAGCACGGGAGATTTTGGGGAGACCCAGTACTTC. Its translation is CASTGDFGETQYF. The rearrangement uses TRBV6-5 and TRBJ2-5; possibly TRBD2 for D (6 bases). Germline V gene sequence: CDR1 MNHEY, CDR2 SVGAGI. The CDR3 is made up of 13 amino acids. Trimming pared 7 bases from V and 5 bases from J, leaving 14 bases between.

The chain employs TRBV4-2 and TRBJ2-7; D gene ambiguous. The CDR3 runs to 12 residues. The germline CDR1 and CDR2 sequences are LGHNA and YNFKEQ. Trimming took off 0 bases at V and 5 bases at J, with 5 bases between the two ends. The CDR3 DNA reads TGTGCCAGCAGCCAAGAGAGAGACGAGCAGTACTTC. It translates to CASSQERDEQYF.

This clonotype was detected ten times or more. J is TRBJ2-3 and V is TRBV18; D is unclear. The germline gives CDR1 KGHSH, CDR2 LQKENI. Trimming took off 0 bases at V and 2 bases at J, with 6 bases between the two ends. This CDR3 contains 14 residues. The CDR3 coding sequence is TGTGCCAGCTCACCACCGAGCAACACAGATACGCAGTATTTT. This encodes CASSPPSNTDTQYF.

In this sample, this clonotype turned up many times. This rearrangement joins TRBV7-2 to TRBJ2-4, with 16 bases identical to TRBD2. The trim removed 4 bases at V and 7 bases at J, leaving 7 bases unmatched. CDR3 size: 17 residues. Germline V gene data show CDR1 as SGHTA and CDR2 as FQGNSA. This CDR3 reads CASSSGTSGRGVNIQYF. CDR3 bases: TGTGCCAGCAGCTCTGGGACTAGCGGGAGGGGTGTGAACATTCAGTACTTC.

This rearrangement joins TRBV6-5 to TRBJ2-1, with 8 positions matching TRBD2. Germline V gene sequence: CDR1 MNHEY, CDR2 SVGAGI. This CDR3 has 19 amino acids. V dropped 5 bases and J dropped 6; count of bases not matched to a gene: 21. For the CDR3, the DNA is TGTGCCAGCAGTCACCCGAAAACACTGGCAACGGGGGGGTTCAATGAGCAGTTCTTC. Translation: CASSHPKTLATGGFNEQFF.

This clonotype was detected many times. The rearrangement links TRBV11-2 to TRBJ2-3; D possibly corresponds to TRBD2 (7 bases). The V end was cut by 5 bases, the J end by 6 bases, with 18 bases between. Looked up from germline, CDR1 is SGHAT and CDR2 is FQNNGV. The CDR3 has 15 amino acids. CDR3 nucleotide sequence: TGTGCCAGCAGCGAGGGGGGCGGGAGCGCCGATACGCAGTATTTT. Translated, it gives CASSEGGGSADTQYF.

Many counts were recorded for this clonotype. The chain recombines TRBV4-1 with TRBJ2-4; D is uncertain. The V gene lost 2 bases and the J gene lost 2 bases, with 7 bases spanning the gap. The CDR3 consists of 14 residues. CDR1 and CDR2 from the germline V gene are MGHRA and YSYEKL. CDR3 in amino acids: CASSQSGTKNIQYF. For the CDR3, the DNA is TGCGCCAGCAGCCAATCAGGAACCAAAAACATTCAGTACTTC.

This clonotype was seen repeatedly, ten times or more. This chain links TRBV5-1 with TRBJ2-2, with D uncertain. With 6 bases removed from V and 0 bases from J, the gap between germline ends came to 9 bases. Germline V gene sequence: CDR1 SGHRS, CDR2 YFSETQ. The CDR3 has 14 amino acids. This CDR3 reads CASKDGSNTGELFF. In DNA, the CDR3 is TGCGCCAGCAAGGACGGATCGAACACCGGGGAGCTGTTTTTT.